This T cell receptor beta chain came from a study of T cells in Graves' hyperthyroidism and ophthalmopathy. TCR beta CDR3 regions were amplified from RNA transcripts. HTBI primers drove first-round RT-PCR of the TCR CDR3. TCRdb itself ran the multiplex PCR reads through MiXCR, one entry per CDR3 protein. The sample has about 640,000 distinct CDR3 sequences; less than 25% are singletons. The table lists this clonotype with a few counts. This receptor was taken from a man aged 30-40 years with Graves' ophthalmopathy. Sequencing input: blood.

CDR3 bases: TGTGCCAGCAGGACGGGAGGGGGCGGTGAAAAACTGTTTTTT. It codes for CASRTGGGGEKLFF. J is TRBJ1-4 and V is TRBV6-1; 7 bases match TRBD1. V lost 6 bases, J lost 7 bases, and 8 bases stayed unmatched. CDR1 and CDR2 from the germline V gene are MNHNS and SASEGT. This CDR3 spans 14 amino acids.